This entry lists 10 T cell receptor beta chains sequenced from one sample in a study of molecular identifiers for immune sequencing clone quantification. TCRdb analysed the PCR reads with MiXCR anew, one entry per CDR3 protein. The sample lists about 320,000 distinct CDR3 sequences, roughly a quarter occurring once. Source material: naive CD8+ T cells from blood, with Jurkat cell RNA spiked in. The subset: FACS-sorted CD8+CD4-CCR7+CD45RA+ naive T cells. These receptors all stem from a human donor in good health. Some libraries in this study had Jurkat cell RNA spiked in.

In the case of this clonotype: A much larger clone differs from this one at a single base, so this may be a read error. The chain employs TRBV29-1 and TRBJ2-1, with 11 bases lining up with TRBD1. Germline trimming cut 7 bases from V and 6 bases from J; bases unmatched to any gene: 5. The germline V gene encodes CDR1 SQVTM and CDR2 ANQGSEA. The CDR3 has 13 residues. Written as DNA, the CDR3 is TGCAGCGCTCCCGGGACAGGGGGCAATGAGCAGTTCTTC. Protein product: CSAPGTGGNEQFF.

The rearrangement links TRBV5-1 to TRBJ1-1; D perhaps matches TRBD1 (5 bases). This CDR3 spans 16 amino acids. Trimming pared 3 bases from V and 1 base from J, leaving 16 bases between. Looked up from germline, CDR1 is SGHRS and CDR2 is YFSETQ. As DNA, the CDR3 is TGCGCCAGCAGCTGGGGTGGCCCGGGGACGAACACTGAAGCTTTCTTT. Amino acids: CASSWGGPGTNTEAFF.

This clonotype was recorded at least ten times. This chain joins TRBV7-9 and TRBJ2-5; 7 bases are a match to TRBD1. The CDR3 is 15 amino acids. The germline CDR1 and CDR2 sequences are SEHNR and FQNEAQ (reference sequence). J was trimmed by 7 bases and V by 4 bases; bases with no gene match: 12. The CDR3: CASSSGQEIRWTQYF. The CDR3 DNA follows: TGTGCCAGCAGCTCAGGACAGGAGATACGTTGGACCCAGTACTTC.

The J gene is TRBJ2-3, the V gene TRBV27, with D perhaps TRBD1 or TRBD2 (5 bases each). CDR1 MNHEY and CDR2 SMNVEV come from the germline V gene (reference sequence). The CDR3 spans 14 residues. V was trimmed by 4 bases and J by 1 base, leaving 9 bases between them. CDR3 loop: CASSWVGGTDTQYF. CDR3 sequence (DNA): TGTGCCAGCAGTTGGGTGGGGGGCACAGATACGCAGTATTTT.

This clonotype was observed many times. The V call is TRBV6-5, the J call TRBJ1-4, with 7 bases lining up with TRBD1. The CDR3 loop spans 15 amino acids. CDR1 MNHEY and CDR2 SVGAGI come from the germline V gene. Trimming cost V 5 bases and J 2 bases; bases outside gene matches: 5. CDR3 in amino acids: CASSIDRETNEKLFF. CDR3 DNA sequence: TGTGCCAGCAGTATTGACAGGGAGACTAATGAAAAACTGTTTTTT.

The chain's CDR3 is CASSNRPGQGPYEQYF. Here the CDR3 DNA reads TGCGCCAGCAGCAACCGTCCGGGACAGGGCCCCTACGAGCAGTACTTC. The chain has TRBV4-1 and TRBJ2-7; 9 positions agree with TRBD1. V lost 5 bases to trimming and J lost 2 bases; unmatched junction nucleotides: 10. This CDR3 is 16 amino acids long. Germline loops: CDR1 MGHRA, CDR2 YSYEKL.

This sequence joins TRBV25-1 and TRBJ2-7; D unclear. V shed 4 bases and J shed 6 bases, with 19 bases lying between them. This CDR3 has 15 amino acids. Germline-derived CDR1 and CDR2 are MGHDK and SYGVNS. The CDR3 sequence is CASSATDSHPLEQYF. The CDR3 DNA follows: TGTGCCAGCAGTGCGACCGACTCACACCCACTCGAGCAGTACTTC.

The sample holds a few counts of this clonotype. V gene TRBV6-5 combines with J gene TRBJ1-5, with D possibly TRBD1 on 5 matching bases. The CDR3 totals 15 residues. Trimming left V 5 bases short and J 5 bases short, with 16 bases between. The germline gives CDR1 MNHEY, CDR2 SVGAGI. The CDR3 region is CASSPYLGLDQPQHF. CDR3 in DNA: TGTGCCAGCAGTCCCTATTTGGGACTGGATCAGCCCCAGCATTTT.

The sample holds many counts of this clonotype. The chain links TRBV4-3 to TRBJ2-3, with D possibly being TRBD2 (6 bases). This CDR3 is built from 15 residues. The germline V gene encodes CDR1 LGHNA and CDR2 YSLEER. Trimming left V 2 bases short and J 1 base short, with 10 bases between. CDR3 loop: CASSQWRGGTDTQYF. DNA of the CDR3: TGCGCCAGCAGCCAATGGCGGGGCGGCACAGATACGCAGTATTTT.

Concerning this clonotype: At one of its ends the junction is not consistent with the germline gene, which may arise from a read error. This chain uses TRBV7-2 with TRBJ1-4; TRBD1 aligns across 12 bases. CDR1 is SGHTA and CDR2 is FQGNSA in the germline V gene. This CDR3 contains 13 residues. For the CDR3, the DNA is TGTGCCAGCAGCTTGGGACAGGGGGCCAAACTGTATTTT. Protein product: CASSLGQGAKLYF. The full variable domain, with the rest looked up from reference TRBV7-2 and TRBJ1-4, is GAGVSQSPSNKVTEKGKDVELRCDPISGHTALYWYRQSLGQGLEFLIYFQGNSAPDKSGLPSDRFSAERTGGSVSTLTIQRTQQEDSAVYLCASSLGQGAKLYFGSGTQLSVL.